This section outlines one T cell receptor (beta chain) sequence together with its context. Its binding antigen is unknown. No base quality information exists; no much larger clone differs at one position. The record originates from a study of T cell responses to AZD1222 COVID-19 vaccine (dated by TCRdb to the early 2020s). With regard to the full study: AZD1222 recipients with second doses at about 4 weeks or about 12 weeks were pooled, because spike-specific TCR depth and breadth did not differ between schedules. TCR sequencing covered roughly 230 trial participants: about 210 given two doses of AZD1222 and approximately 26 given two doses of MenACWY control vaccine. Trial participants were enrolled by age into subgroups of 18-55, 56-69 and 70-plus years, and about 150, 27 and 61 TCR-sequenced participants, respectively, were included in these subgroups.

The paper as a whole reports these results and caveats: Because no day 14 peak-response samples were available, the repertoires could be characterized only after the peak T cell response. Conclusions about previously exposed vaccinees are limited because only six or seven AZD1222 recipients were SARS-CoV-2 seropositive at baseline. Epitopes outside the regions mutated in the B.1.351 and B.1.1.7 variants were reportedly recognized by nearly half of the unique spike-specific TCRs. In the small 56-69-year group, the increase in depth fell short of significance, most likely because of low power. After two AZD1222 doses, spike-specific TCR breadth and depth were significantly higher than at day 0 and than in MenACWY recipients. Participants were mostly white British and included more females than males, and it was suggested by the authors that clonal diversity may have been underestimated. Vaccine-associated CD4 TCRs spanned the whole spike protein, with dominant responses in regions 160-218 and 743-854.

In the paper's terms, the time point label means: baseline before first vaccination. The vaccinee samples were drawn from two UK trials, COV001 and COV002, one of which was a single-blind randomized controlled phase 2/3 trial testing AZD1222 (ChAdOx1 nCoV-19) in healthy adults. For TCRbeta chain sequencing, PBMC samples were collected from trial participants at day 0 and at day 28 after the second dose. The CDR3 regions of human TCRbeta chains were analyzed by immunosequencing. In the original analysis: TCRs in the repertoires were matched against a reference library of SARS-CoV-2-specific TCRs that had been generated with the MIRA antigen-specificity platform. Breadth meant the fraction of unique TCRs that were SARS-CoV-2-associated, whereas depth meant the fraction of total T cells that were SARS-CoV-2-associated. Using the MIRA data, each spike-specific TCR was mapped to the spike region that the TCR reacts to and placed in a CD4 or CD8 class. Log10-transformed breadth and depth values were compared by one-way ANOVA with Sidak's multiple comparisons tests. As stored in TCRdb, this immuneACCESS dataset retains in-frame rearrangements with V and J assigned. A fraction of the clones does not appear; measured against another copy, unresolved V genes explain less than half of the discrepancy, and the remainder lacks a known reason. D and trimming come from the DNA, and the V and J calls and clone size come from that table. The table for this sample lists roughly 110,000 clones; approximately 90% of them were counted only once. The ten largest clones add up to approximately 4.5% of the sample.

The germline V gene (reference sequence) sets CDR1 to LNHDA and CDR2 to SQIVND. Spanning cysteine to phenylalanine, the CDR3 consists of 13 amino acids. Kept here is only the CDR3 DNA, which spans 39 bases and is read in frame from base 1. From V the trimming removes 4 bases and from J it removes 9 bases, while the gene matches leave 6 bases of the junction unaccounted for. The clonotype originates from an adult in good health. Sequenced here: peripheral blood, sampled on day 0 of AZD1222 vaccination. The chain is encoded by TRBV19 joined to TRBJ2-3; the central 8 bases match TRBD1. At the DNA level, the sequence is TGTGCCAGTAGTAGCGGACAGGGAAGGACGCAGTATTTT. It translates to CASSSGQGRTQYF. The entire variable domain, with the stretches around the CDR3 drawn from the reference TRBV19 and TRBJ2-3 proteins, is DGGITQSPKYLFRKEGQNVTLSCEQNLNHDAMYWYRQDPGQGLRLIYYSQIVNDFQKGDIAEGYSVSREKKESFPLTVTSAQKNPTAFYLCASSSGQGRTQYFGPGTRLTVL.